These 15 T cell receptor beta chains came from one sample sequenced in a study of T cell clones after liver transplantation. Method: immunoSEQ multiplex PCR; TCRdb's copy keeps in-frame clones and lacks some. The sample holds 7,000 to 9,500 clones, more than 75% seen once. The specimen comprised CD8+ T cells from blood, sampled at the 22-month timepoint. The receptor set was obtained from a human patient who received a liver transplant. Some of the T cells might come from the graft donor.

This clone is a singleton in its sample. The rearrangement uses TRBV29-1 and TRBJ2-5; 9 bases are a match to TRBD2. Germline values: CDR1 SQVTM, CDR2 ANQGSEA. Trimming took 3 bases from V and 5 from J; bases not matched to a gene: 10. CDR3 size: 15 residues. CDR3 sequence: CSVEGGSLAGETQYF. CDR3 DNA sequence: TGCAGCGTTGAGGGAGGGAGTCTAGCGGGGGAGACCCAGTACTTC.

On this clone: Other nucleotide sequences from this sample produce the same CDR3. The rearrangement joins TRBV6-5 to TRBJ2-1; the D is unclear. This CDR3 is 13 amino acids long. From germline, CDR1 is MNHEY and CDR2 SVGAGI. V gave up 0 bases and J gave up 8 bases, with 8 bases separating them. The CDR3 DNA reads as TGTGCCAGCAGTTACTCGACCGGACATGAGCAGTTCTTC. Translating gives CASSYSTGHEQFF.

This chain connects TRBV29-1 to TRBJ1-1, with D possibly being TRBD1 (5 bases). This CDR3 has 14 residues. V was pared by 1 base and J by 4 bases, with 13 bases between. Germline CDR1 is SQVTM and CDR2 is ANQGSEA. CDR3 nucleotide sequence: TGCAGCGTTGAAGTATTGCAGGGTCCCACTGAAGCTTTCTTT. Translating gives CSVEVLQGPTEAFF.

The chain couples TRBV29-1 to TRBJ2-7; 7 nucleotides line up with TRBD2. The CDR3 covers 13 residues. Germline CDR1 and CDR2: SQVTM and ANQGSEA. V lost 2 bases and J lost 0; bases outside the gene matches: 1. The DNA for the CDR3 is TGCAGCGTTGAATGGGACTACTCCTACGAGCAGTACTTC. Translation gives CSVEWDYSYEQYF.

V is TRBV10-2 and J is TRBJ2-7, with 9 bases matching TRBD2. The CDR3 runs 16 residues. In germline, CDR1 is WSHSY, CDR2 SAAADI. V lost 2 bases, J lost 0 bases, and 5 bases stayed unmatched. The CDR3 reads CASSESLAGYSYEQYF. The CDR3 nucleotides are TGCGCCAGCAGTGAGAGTCTAGCGGGGTACTCCTACGAGCAGTACTTC.

The rearrangement links TRBV6-5 to TRBJ1-2; tentative D call: TRBD1 (5 bases). The CDR3 spans 16 residues. From germline, CDR1 is MNHEY and CDR2 SVGAGI. V was pared by 2 bases and J by 4 bases, with 17 bases between. CDR3 bases: TGTGCCAGCAGTTACGGGGCTAGATCCGGGGGCTATGGCTACACCTTC. This encodes CASSYGARSGGYGYTF.

The CDR3 protein is CASNSQKTRGLSYEQYF. The CDR3 nucleotides read TGTGCCAGCAATTCACAAAAAACCAGGGGTCTTTCCTACGAGCAGTACTTC. The chain has TRBV28 and TRBJ2-7, with TRBD1 as a possible D gene (6 bases). The germline CDR1 and CDR2 sequences are MDHEN and SYDVKM. This CDR3 comprises 17 residues. The germline V and J ends were trimmed by 7 bases and 1 base, with 23 bases remaining between them.

The chain joins TRBV6-1 to TRBJ1-2; D is undetermined. This CDR3 is 17 amino acids long. The germline gives CDR1 MNHNS, CDR2 SASEGT. V was pared by 1 base and J by 3 bases, with 18 bases between. CDR3 sequence reads: CASSEGAVRNVDYGYTF. For the CDR3, the DNA is TGTGCCAGCAGTGAAGGAGCTGTTCGGAACGTCGACTATGGCTACACCTTC.

This rearrangement joins TRBV9 to TRBJ2-3; D uncertain. Germline lookup yields CDR1 SGDLS and CDR2 YYNGEE. V was cut by 3 bases and J by 2 bases, with 7 bases left in between. The CDR3 is 13 residues long. The CDR3 region is CASSAYPTDTQYF. The CDR3 region has the DNA TGTGCCAGCAGCGCTTACCCCACAGATACGCAGTATTTT.

With respect to this clone: A much larger clone sits a single nucleotide away, making a read error possible. It is unclear where the CDR3 begins or ends on the DNA, so no DNA is shown, and the CDR3 is as TCRdb lists it. Other DNA variants within this sample encode the same CDR3. The V and J genes are TRBV9 and TRBJ2-7; TRBD1, as called in the table, went unchecked against the DNA. Germline V CDR1 and CDR2: SGDLS, YYNGEE. The CDR3 adds up to 14 amino acids, both ends counted. The CDR3 loop reads CASSVAQGTYEQYF.

The rearrangement links TRBV28 to TRBJ2-7; D gene unclear. The CDR3 length is 12 residues. The germline V and J ends were trimmed by 3 bases and 6 bases, with 9 bases remaining between them. Per germline, CDR1 MDHEN and CDR2 SYDVKM. The CDR3 coding sequence is TGTGCCAGCAGTTTGGCGGCTCTCGAGCAGTACTTC. Its translation is CASSLAALEQYF. Full variable domain (missing parts from reference TRBV28 and TRBJ2-7): DVKVTQSSRYLVKRTGEKVFLECVQDMDHENMFWYRQDPGLGLRLIYFSYDVKMKEKGDIPEGYSVSREKKERFSLILESASTNQTSMYLCASSLAALEQYFGPGTRLTVT.

The chain recombines TRBV28 with TRBJ2-1; 9 bases align to TRBD1. Germline-derived CDR1 and CDR2 are MDHEN and SYDVKM. Trimming cost V 8 bases and J 6 bases; bases outside gene matches: 8. This CDR3 contains 14 residues. The CDR3 DNA reads TGTGCCAGCGACCTGGGACAGGGAATCAATGAGCAGTTCTTC. Encoded protein: CASDLGQGINEQFF.

The V and J genes are TRBV30 and TRBJ1-1; D is perhaps TRBD1 (6 bases). Germline CDR1 and CDR2: GTSNPN and SVGIG (reference sequence). V was shortened by 4 bases and J by 3 bases, with 12 bases between the two germline ends. This CDR3 contains 13 residues. The CDR3 DNA reads TGTGCCTGGACCAAGGACAGTTACACTGAAGCTTTCTTT. Its protein product is CAWTKDSYTEAFF.

J is TRBJ2-7 and V is TRBV7-8; tentatively, D is TRBD2 (5 bases). CDR1 SGHVS and CDR2 FQNEAQ come from the germline V gene. The CDR3 runs 15 residues. The V and J ends lost 5 bases and 3 bases respectively, with 17 bases between them. The CDR3 protein is CASSPLLGKNYEQYF. As DNA, the CDR3 is TGTGCCAGCAGCCCCCTACTAGGCAAGAACTACGAGCAGTACTTC.

The chain has TRBV27 and TRBJ1-5; perhaps TRBD1 as D (5 bases). The CDR3 totals 15 residues. With 2 bases removed from V and 4 bases from J, the gap between germline ends came to 12 bases. Germline V gene lookup returns CDR1 MNHEY and CDR2 SMNVEV (reference sequence). The CDR3 reads CASSLGAPSNQPQHF. DNA for the CDR3: TGTGCCAGCAGTTTAGGGGCACCGTCGAATCAGCCCCAGCATTTT.